This paragraph reports one T cell receptor (beta chain). One entry per CDR3 protein, called by TCRdb with MiXCR from the RT-PCR reads. This table has about a million distinct CDR3 sequences, roughly 18% appearing once. These data belong to a study of patients and donors after allogeneic stem cell transplantation. The V and J ends lost 6 bases and 4 bases, in that order; junction bases with no gene match: 8. The CDR3 has 15 residues. Material: blood, either unsorted or a sorted T cell fraction (not recorded which). The clonotype was recovered from a human donor who was either an allogeneic HSCT recipient or a stem cell or donor lymphocyte infusion donor (not recorded which). It is not recorded whose cells these are; they may come from a transplant donor. The V gene is TRBV12-3 or TRBV12-4, the J gene TRBJ2-2, with 7 bases identical to TRBD1. CDR3 sequence: CASSGDSHPTGELFF. Written as DNA, the CDR3 is TGTGCCAGCAGCGGGGACAGCCATCCCACCGGGGAGCTGTTTTTT.